This is a list of T cell receptor beta chains from one sample in a study of cytomegalovirus exposure and HLA in healthy donors. Clones were read by immunoSEQ multiplex PCR, and TCRdb kept only the in-frame ones, dropping some. The data contain about 200,000 clones, 86% of them singletons. The specimen was PBMCs. The origin of the receptors is a woman aged 18-29 years in good health and CMV-seronegative. CDR3s include the opening cysteine and the closing phenylalanine or tryptophan. Each record gives: J gene, clone size, V gene, D gene, CDR3 DNA, CDR3 protein. D genes are given only for firm matches. Not every row has a clone size; where given, it reads once, few, many or a size class.

>TRBJ2-1|NA|TRBV9|NA
TGTGCCAGCAGCGCCACAGGCCTCAGGAGCTCCTACAATGAGCAGTTCTTC
CASSATGLRSSYNEQFF
>TRBJ2-1|NA|TRBV5-1|NA
TGCGCCAGCAGCTTGGTGGCCTATGAGCAGTTCTTC
CASSLVAYEQFF
>TRBJ1-5|NA|TRBV19|NA
TGTGCCAGTAGTATAGGACAGGGCAATCAGCCCCAGCATTTT
CASSIGQGNQPQHF
>TRBJ1-1|NA|TRBV6-1|NA
TGTGCCAGCAGTCAGCACAGCCTGAACACTGAAGCTTTCTTT
CASSQHSLNTEAFF
>TRBJ1-3|NA|TRBV4-1|NA
TGCGCCAGCAGCCAAGAGGACAGCTCTGGAAACACCATATATTTT
CASSQEDSSGNTIYF
>TRBJ2-3|NA|TRBV27|NA
TGTGCCAGCAGTTTATTAGTAGCTGCAGATACGCAGTATTTT
CASSLLVAADTQYF
>TRBJ1-6|NA|TRBV15|TRBD1
TGTGCCACCAGCAGAGGCGGGACAGGGGTTTCACCCCTCCACTTT
CATSRGGTGVSPLHF
>TRBJ1-1|NA|TRBV6-5|NA
TGTGCCAGCAGTTTAACAGCCCCGGGGAAAGCTTTCTTT
CASSLTAPGKAFF
>TRBJ2-3|NA|TRBV7-2|NA
TGTGCCAGCAGCTCAAAAGATACGCAGTATTTT
CASSSKDTQYF
>TRBJ2-5|NA|TRBV10-3|TRBD2
TGTGCCATCAGCGGGGGGGCCGGGGAGACCCAGTACTTC
CAISGGAGETQYF
>TRBJ2-2|NA|TRBV6-6|NA
TGTGCCAGCAGGGACAGCCCCAACACCGGGGAGCTGTTTTTT
CASRDSPNTGELFF
>TRBJ2-7|NA|TRBV27|TRBD2
TGTGCCAGCACATGGAGCGGGGGATACGAGCAGTACTTC
CASTWSGGYEQYF
>TRBJ2-7|NA|TRBV13|NA
TGTGCCAGCAGCTTAGACGGTTCCTACGAGCAGTACTTC
CASSLDGSYEQYF
>TRBJ2-1|NA|TRBV5-1|TRBD2
TGCGCCAGCAGCTGGGGACTAGCGGGAGGGAGTGACAATGAGCAGTTCTTC
CASSWGLAGGSDNEQFF
>TRBJ1-2|NA|TRBV6-5|NA
TGTGCCAGCAGTGACATCGGACAGTTCTATGGCTACACCTTC
CASSDIGQFYGYTF
>TRBJ2-1|once|TRBV19|NA
TGTGCCAGTCGGCAGGGTTATGAGCAGTTCTTC
CASRQGYEQFF
>TRBJ1-5|NA|TRBV5-3|NA
TGTGCCAGAAGCTTGGTTCCGAACAGGCCAAATCAGCCCCAGCATTTT
CARSLVPNRPNQPQHF
>TRBJ2-5|NA|TRBV5-4|TRBD1
TGTGCCAGCAGCTCCCCTCGGGACAGTCAAGAGACCCAGTACTTC
CASSSPRDSQETQYF
>TRBJ1-3|NA|TRBV4-1|NA
TGCGCCAGCAGCCAAGAGCAGGGATATTCTGGAAACACCATATATTTT
CASSQEQGYSGNTIYF
>TRBJ2-7|few|TRBV6-5|TRBD2
TGTGCCAGCAGTGGAGCGGGACGATACGAGCAGTACTTC
CASSGAGRYEQYF
>TRBJ2-5|few|TRBV30|NA
TGTGCCTGGAACCCGCTAGGTCAGAGAGAGACCCAGTACTTC
CAWNPLGQRETQYF
>TRBJ1-6|NA|TRBV7-8|NA
TGTGCCAGCAGCCCCTTATTACACTCCTATAATTCACCCCTCCACTTT
CASSPLLHSYNSPLHF
>TRBJ2-7|NA|TRBV5-1|NA
TGCGCCAGCAGCTTGGCCGAAGGGAGCTCCTACGAGCAGTACTTC
CASSLAEGSSYEQYF
>TRBJ2-4|NA|TRBV6-5|TRBD1
TGTGCCAGCAGTTACTCGGACAGGGGAGCCAAAAACATTCAGTACTTC
CASSYSDRGAKNIQYF